The 24 T cell receptor beta chains below all came from one sample that was sequenced in a study of blood T cell repertoires in COVID-19. Profiling relied on immunoSEQ multiplex PCR, and the TCRdb table lists in-frame clones only, not all of them. The table shows about 250,000 clones, with about 83% occurring only once. The sample taken for sequencing was peripheral blood. The receptors originated from an elderly woman with COVID-19, enrolled during active disease.

A single count supports this clone. V is TRBV5-1 and J is TRBJ2-2; D gene ambiguous. CDR1 and CDR2 (germline): SGHRS, YFSETQ. Trimming took off 4 bases at V and 2 bases at J, with 6 bases between the two ends. The CDR3 has 13 residues. The chain's CDR3 is CASSASNTGELFF. In DNA, the CDR3 is TGCGCCAGCAGCGCTAGTAACACCGGGGAGCTGTTTTTT.

This chain connects TRBV7-9 to TRBJ1-6, with D hard to call. Between the trimmed V and J ends, which lost 3 bases and 13 bases, there was a span of 10 bases. Germline values: CDR1 SEHNR, CDR2 FQNEAQ (reference sequence). The CDR3 contains 12 residues. DNA of the CDR3: TGTGCCAGCAGCTTCCCGGAGGCCCCCCTCCACTTT. Protein sequence: CASSFPEAPLHF.

This chain links TRBV24-1 with TRBJ2-1; 9 nucleotides align to TRBD2. With 1 base clipped from V and 1 base from J, the junction kept 1 base outside the gene matches. The CDR3 is 16 residues long. Germline CDR1 and CDR2: KGHDR and SFDVKD. The CDR3 protein is CATSDLAGGSYNEQFF. The CDR3 DNA is TGTGCCACCAGTGATTTAGCGGGGGGTTCCTACAATGAGCAGTTCTTC.

The rearrangement uses TRBV19 and TRBJ2-5; 7 positions agree with TRBD1. J was trimmed by 4 bases and V by 9 bases; bases with no gene match: 8. Germline lookup yields CDR1 LNHDA and CDR2 SQIVND (reference sequence). CDR3 length equals 13 residues. The CDR3 is CARGTARRETQYF. CDR3 bases: TGTGCCAGAGGGACAGCAAGGCGAGAGACCCAGTACTTC.

The chain employs TRBV21-1 and TRBJ1-3; TRBD1, as called in the table, went unchecked against the DNA. TRBV21-1 is marked as a pseudogene. The CDR3 is 15 amino acids. This chain's CDR3 is CASSKEGRAGNTIYF. CDR3 nucleotides: TGTGCCAGCAGCAAAGAGGGCAGGGCAGGAAACACCATATATTTT.

The rearrangement uses TRBV4-2 and TRBJ1-5; no clear D gene. The CDR3 consists of 14 residues. The germline gives CDR1 LGHNA, CDR2 YNFKEQ. V lost 4 bases to trimming and J lost 4 bases, with 11 bases between them. CDR3 sequence: CASSLLVRNQPQHF. Here the CDR3 DNA reads TGTGCCAGCAGCCTACTAGTTAGGAATCAGCCCCAGCATTTT.

V usage is TRBV7-9 and J usage is TRBJ2-5; D uncertain. Trimming shortened V by 1 base and J by 8 bases, and 11 bases separated the two germline ends. Germline V CDR1 and CDR2: SEHNR, FQNEAQ (reference sequence). CDR3 length: 13 residues. This CDR3 is CASSLGAPRTQYF. The DNA of the CDR3 is TGTGCCAGCAGCTTAGGGGCCCCCAGAACCCAGTACTTC.

V and J are TRBV10-3 and TRBJ1-1; 9 bases agree with TRBD1. CDR1 and CDR2 from the germline V gene are ENHRY and SYGVKD. The V and J ends lost 4 bases and 10 bases, in that order; junction bases with no gene match: 13. There are 15 residues in the CDR3. Written as DNA, the CDR3 is TGTGCCATCAGTGTTCTACCGGGACAGGGACAAGGAGCTTTCTTT. Translated: CAISVLPGQGQGAFF.

V usage is TRBV7-2 and J usage is TRBJ1-1; D uncertain. This CDR3 spans 13 amino acids. Trimming removed 2 bases from V and 3 bases from J, with 7 bases in between. Germline V gene lookup returns CDR1 SGHTA and CDR2 FQGNSA. The DNA for the CDR3 is TGTGCCAGCAGCTTATCGTTGTACACTGAAGCTTTCTTT. As protein: CASSLSLYTEAFF.

J is TRBJ1-1 and V is TRBV6-1; no firm D call. The CDR3 covers 11 residues. Germline V gene data show CDR1 as MNHNS and CDR2 as SASEGT. Deletions cut 3 bases from V and 11 bases from J, with 10 bases between. CDR3: CASSEQSTAFF. As DNA, the CDR3 is TGTGCCAGCAGTGAGCAGTCGACTGCTTTCTTT.

The chain recombines TRBV7-9 with TRBJ2-7; 8 nucleotides align to TRBD1. Per germline, CDR1 SEHNR and CDR2 FQNEAQ (reference sequence). After removal of 8 bases from V and 4 bases from J, the junction contained 7 bases not matched to a gene. This CDR3 spans 13 amino acids. The CDR3 spells CASARTGNYEQYV. The CDR3 DNA sequence: TGTGCCAGCGCGCGGACAGGGAATTACGAGCAGTACGTC.

The rearrangement uses TRBV13 and TRBJ1-5, with D perhaps matching TRBD1 (5 bases). The length of the CDR3 is 15 residues. The germline V gene has CDR1 PRHDT and CDR2 FYEKMQ (reference sequence). V gave up 0 bases and J gave up 9 bases, with 15 bases separating them. The CDR3 nucleotides are TGTGCCAGCAGCTTAGGCCGGGGGGGGATGGGGCCCCAGCATTTT. It is translated as CASSLGRGGMGPQHF.

The chain couples TRBV5-4 to TRBJ2-7; 12 bases fit TRBD1. The CDR3 extends over 15 amino acids. The J segment lost 4 bases and the V segment lost 1 base, leaving 3 bases of the junction unmatched. Germline assignment: CDR1 SGHNT and CDR2 YYREEE (reference sequence). CDR3 DNA: TGTGCCAGCAGCTTGCCGGGACAGGGGGCGTACGAGCAGTACTTC. It translates to CASSLPGQGAYEQYF.

The chain links TRBV7-9 to TRBJ2-2; maybe TRBD2 (6 bases). Trimming pared 5 bases from V and 4 bases from J, leaving 11 bases between. Germline-derived CDR1 and CDR2 are SEHNR and FQNEAQ (reference sequence). The CDR3 sequence is 14 residues long. The CDR3 DNA reads as TGTGCCAGCAGCCTAGGCGGGATCACCGGGGAGCTGTTTTTT. Translating gives CASSLGGITGELFF.

This chain uses TRBV5-1 with TRBJ2-1; 7 nucleotides agree with TRBD1. Trimming took 4 bases from V and 4 from J; bases not matched to a gene: 5. The CDR3 is 14 amino acids. In germline, CDR1 is SGHRS, CDR2 YFSETQ. The CDR3 nucleotides read TGCGCCAGCAGCGCGGACAGGAGTTACAATGAGCAGTTCTTC. Translating gives CASSADRSYNEQFF.

This clone showed up many times. V usage is TRBV9 and J usage is TRBJ1-6; 10 nucleotides match TRBD1. CDR3 size: 16 residues. After removal of 3 bases from V and 7 bases from J, the junction contained 7 bases not matched to a gene. Germline assignment: CDR1 SGDLS and CDR2 YYNGEE. CDR3 sequence: CASSATGGVTNSPLHF. Written as DNA, the CDR3 is TGTGCCAGCAGCGCGACAGGGGGCGTTACGAATTCACCCCTCCACTTT.

The genes are TRBV3-1 (or the pseudogene TRBV3-2) and TRBJ1-2; no clear D gene. The CDR3 totals 12 residues. V was pared by 3 bases and J by 6 bases, with 8 bases between. Germline CDR1 reads LGHDT; CDR2 reads YNNKEL (reference sequence). CDR3 nucleotides: TGTGCCAGCAGCCATCGCGGGGATGGCTACACCTTC. Its translation is CASSHRGDGYTF.

The chain employs TRBV30 and TRBJ1-2; D possibly corresponds to TRBD1 (6 bases). V was cut by 5 bases and J by 4 bases, with 20 bases left in between. The CDR3 spans 15 residues. The V gene's germline CDR1 is GTSNPN and CDR2 SVGIG (reference sequence). The CDR3 region is CAWSPAGTLAYGYTF. CDR3 DNA sequence: TGTGCCTGGTCCCCGGCCGGGACACTTGCCTATGGCTACACCTTC.

V and J are TRBV6-5 and TRBJ1-3, with D tentatively TRBD1 (6 bases). The CDR3 totals 13 residues. The germline V gene has CDR1 MNHEY and CDR2 SVGAGI. V dropped 6 bases and J dropped 3 bases, with 9 bases sitting between them. The CDR3 DNA follows: TGTGCCAGCAGCCGGACAGATGGAAACACCATATATTTT. This gives the protein CASSRTDGNTIYF.

The chain has TRBV10-3 and TRBJ2-2; the match to TRBD1 covers 9 bases. J was trimmed by 4 bases and V by 9 bases; bases with no gene match: 9. This CDR3 spans 15 amino acids. Germline V gene sequence: CDR1 ENHRY, CDR2 SYGVKD. CDR3 residues: CAISPGQGFTGELFF. DNA of the CDR3: TGTGCCATTTCACCGGGACAGGGATTCACCGGGGAGCTGTTTTTT.

This chain links TRBV6-5 with TRBJ2-1, with D tentatively TRBD2 (5 bases). CDR1 MNHEY and CDR2 SVGAGI come from the germline V gene. The CDR3 sequence is 14 residues long. V was trimmed by 8 bases and J by 4 bases, leaving 15 bases between them. In DNA form, the CDR3 reads TGTGCCAGCTATGGAGACTACCCTTACAATGAGCAGTTCTTC. It codes for CASYGDYPYNEQFF.

The chain is built from TRBV6-5 and TRBJ1-3, with a possible D match to TRBD1 (5 bases). This CDR3 is 14 amino acids long. Germline V gene sequence: CDR1 MNHEY, CDR2 SVGAGI. V lost 6 bases and J lost 0, with 9 bases in between. Here the CDR3 reads CASSGGGSGNTIYF. The DNA of the CDR3 is TGTGCCAGCAGCGGCGGGGGCTCTGGAAACACCATATATTTT.

The chain joins TRBV28 to TRBJ1-4; weak D call: TRBD1 (6 bases). V shed 3 bases and J shed 0 bases, with 8 bases lying between them. Germline-derived CDR1 and CDR2 are MDHEN and SYDVKM. The CDR3 runs to 15 residues. CDR3 in DNA: TGTGCCAGCAGTTTCGAGGGGGCAACTAATGAAAAACTGTTTTTT. As protein: CASSFEGATNEKLFF.

The chain employs TRBV4-2 and TRBJ2-1, with 15 bases lining up with TRBD2. This CDR3 is built from 15 residues. V lost 4 bases to trimming and J lost 16 bases; unmatched junction nucleotides: 11. CDR1 and CDR2 (germline): LGHNA, YNFKEQ. The CDR3 here is CASSPWTSGGDVHFF. The CDR3 bases are TGTGCCAGCAGCCCCTGGACTAGCGGGGGGGACGTTCATTTCTTC.